A selection of T cell receptor beta chains follows, all from one sample in a study of beta chain features in type 1 diabetes. Sequencing used immunoSEQ multiplex PCR; TCRdb keeps in-frame clones, though not all of them. The table records roughly 280,000 clones, roughly 25% of them present only once. The sample taken for sequencing was naive CD4+ T cells from blood. The receptors originated from a woman under 40 with type 1 diabetes. The CDR3 runs from the conserved cysteine through the conserved F or W. A D gene is named only where the DNA matches it firmly. Clone sizes are given selectively: once, few, many, or a class where the clone is expanded.

abundance | d_gene | j_gene | v_gene | CDR3nt | CDR3aa
NA | TRBD1 | TRBJ1-2 | TRBV5-1 | TGCGCCAGCAGCGGGGGGACAGGGTCTAACTATGGCTACACCTTC | CASSGGTGSNYGYTF
few | TRBD1 | TRBJ2-3 | TRBV29-1 | TGCAGCGTTCCATATTTAAAGGGACAGGGGGTTGGTGATACGCAGTATTTT | CSVPYLKGQGVGDTQYF
NA | TRBD2 | TRBJ2-5 | TRBV6-5 | TGTGCCAGCAGTGCTAGCGGGAGAGTGGAGACCCAGTACTTC | CASSASGRVETQYF
once | NA | TRBJ2-2 | TRBV15 | TGTGCCACCAGCAAGACTAGTGACATCAGTGGGGAGCTGTTTTTT | CATSKTSDISGELFF
few | NA | TRBJ2-5 | TRBV11-2 | TGTGCCAGCAGCTTAGGTCCCGGCCAAGAGACCCAGTACTTC | CASSLGPGQETQYF
NA | TRBD1 | TRBJ1-2 | TRBV29-1 | TGCAGCGTTGAACGGGACAGCTATCTCTCTGGCTACACCTTC | CSVERDSYLSGYTF
NA | NA | TRBJ2-7 | TRBV11-2 | TGTGCCAGCAGCTCCGAAACGGGAGCCTACGAGCAGTACTTC | CASSSETGAYEQYF
few | TRBD2 | TRBJ2-5 | TRBV7-9 | TGTGCCAGCAGCACGCGGGGGTGGAAAGAGACCCAGTACTTC | CASSTRGWKETQYF
few | NA | TRBJ1-2 | TRBV29-1 | TGCAGCGTTGAAGAGGGTCAGGGCTATGGCTACACCTTC | CSVEEGQGYGYTF
NA | NA | TRBJ1-1 | TRBV5-4 | TGTGCCAGCAGCTTGGCCTCGCAGTTGAACACTGAAGCTTTCTTT | CASSLASQLNTEAFF
NA | TRBD1 | TRBJ1-2 | TRBV14 | TGTGCCAGCAGCCAATTTTGGGACAGAGATGGCTACACCTTC | CASSQFWDRDGYTF
few | TRBD1 | TRBJ1-5 | TRBV2 | TGTGCCAGCAGTTCCCGGGGACAGTTTCAGCCCCAGCATTTT | CASSSRGQFQPQHF
NA | NA | TRBJ1-5 | TRBV2 | TGTGCCAGCAGTGAAGCTTCCAGTAGCAATCAGCCCCAGCATTTT | CASSEASSSNQPQHF
few | NA | TRBJ2-7 | TRBV28 | TGTGCCAGCGTCCTTAGCGGATTCTACGAGCAGTACTTC | CASVLSGFYEQYF
once | TRBD2 | TRBJ2-7 | TRBV2 | TGTGCCTGCTTCACTAGCGGTCGCTCCTACGAGCAGTACTTC | CACFTSGRSYEQYF
NA | NA | TRBJ1-2 | TRBV5-1 | TGCGCCAGCAGCTTTGAACCGCCACCTACGAACTATGGCTACACCTTC | CASSFEPPPTNYGYTF
NA | TRBD1 | TRBJ2-6 | TRBV5-4 | TGTGCCAGCAGCGTAGGGGGGACAGGGTTTTCTGGGGCCAACGTCCTGACTTTC | CASSVGGTGFSGANVLTF
NA | TRBD1 | TRBJ1-2 | TRBV29-1 | TGCAGCGTCACGTACGGGACAGACTATGGCTACACCTTC | CSVTYGTDYGYTF
NA | NA | TRBJ2-3 | TRBV18 | TGTGCCAGCTCACCCCCGACTACCACAGATACGCAGTATTTT | CASSPPTTTDTQYF
NA | TRBD1 | TRBJ1-2 | TRBV7-9 | TGTGCCAGCAGTGGACAGGTTACCAACTATGGCTACACCTTC | CASSGQVTNYGYTF
few | TRBD1 | TRBJ2-3 | TRBV19 | TGTGCCACTTCGGGACAGACTATTAGCACAGATACGCAGTATTTT | CATSGQTISTDTQYF
NA | NA | TRBJ1-2 | TRBV5-1 | TGCGCCAGCAGCGCCACATCCCAGGGAAATGGCTACACCTTC | CASSATSQGNGYTF
few | NA | TRBJ2-3 | TRBV7-9 | TGTGCCAGCAGCCCAGCAGATACGCAGTATTTT | CASSPADTQYF
few | NA | TRBJ2-7 | TRBV4-2 | TGTGCCAGCAGCCAAGGTGGTGCAGGGGAGGGGCAGTACTTC | CASSQGGAGEGQYF
NA | NA | TRBJ1-1 | TRBV7-9 | TGTGCCAGCAGCTTAGTCCCCGTCCCGAACACTGAAGCTTTCTTT | CASSLVPVPNTEAFF
NA | TRBD1 | TRBJ2-7 | TRBV7-9 | TGTGCCAGCAGTTACACAGGGGCCGAGCAGTACTTC | CASSYTGAEQYF
NA | NA | TRBJ2-3 | TRBV4-1 | TGCGCCAGCAGCCAAGTTCTAGTCAGCACAGATACGCAGTATTTT | CASSQVLVSTDTQYF